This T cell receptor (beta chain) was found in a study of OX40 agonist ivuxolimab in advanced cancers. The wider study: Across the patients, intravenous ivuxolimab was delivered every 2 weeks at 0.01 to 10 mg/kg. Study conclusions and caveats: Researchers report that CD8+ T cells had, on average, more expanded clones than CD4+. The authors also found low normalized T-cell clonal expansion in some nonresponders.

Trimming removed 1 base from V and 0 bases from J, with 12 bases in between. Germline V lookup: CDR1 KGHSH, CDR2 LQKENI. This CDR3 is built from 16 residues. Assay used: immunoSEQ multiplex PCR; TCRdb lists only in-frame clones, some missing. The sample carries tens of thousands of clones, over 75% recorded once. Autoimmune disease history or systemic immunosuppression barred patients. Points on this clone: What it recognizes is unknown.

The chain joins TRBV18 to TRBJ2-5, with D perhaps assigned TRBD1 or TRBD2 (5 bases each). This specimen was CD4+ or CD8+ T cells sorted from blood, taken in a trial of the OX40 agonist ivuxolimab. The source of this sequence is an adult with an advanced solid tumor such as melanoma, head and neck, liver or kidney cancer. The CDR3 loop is CASSPLGPTYQETQYF. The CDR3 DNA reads TGTGCCAGCTCACCACTGGGACCTACGTACCAAGAGACCCAGTACTTC.